The count of the clone carrying this T cell receptor beta chain is one. The data are from a study of T cell changes during pregnancy in multiple sclerosis. From germline, CDR1 is SGHTA and CDR2 FQGTGA. The V segment lost 4 bases and the J segment 5 bases; nucleotides outside the gene matches: 8. The CDR3 covers 16 residues. The data were produced by immunoSEQ multiplex PCR, yet TCRdb's version contains in-frame clones alone and is incomplete. The table records about 65,000 clones, around 92% of them present only once. The clonotype was recovered from a female donor in good health, enrolled as a control in a pregnancy study. J is TRBJ2-1 and V is TRBV7-3, with TRBD2 identical over 10 bases. This material consisted of CD8+ T cells from peripheral blood mononuclear cells, taken in the third trimester of pregnancy. This CDR3 is CASSSPASGGNNEQFF. The DNA of the CDR3 is TGTGCCAGCAGCTCGCCGGCTAGCGGGGGAAACAATGAGCAGTTCTTC.